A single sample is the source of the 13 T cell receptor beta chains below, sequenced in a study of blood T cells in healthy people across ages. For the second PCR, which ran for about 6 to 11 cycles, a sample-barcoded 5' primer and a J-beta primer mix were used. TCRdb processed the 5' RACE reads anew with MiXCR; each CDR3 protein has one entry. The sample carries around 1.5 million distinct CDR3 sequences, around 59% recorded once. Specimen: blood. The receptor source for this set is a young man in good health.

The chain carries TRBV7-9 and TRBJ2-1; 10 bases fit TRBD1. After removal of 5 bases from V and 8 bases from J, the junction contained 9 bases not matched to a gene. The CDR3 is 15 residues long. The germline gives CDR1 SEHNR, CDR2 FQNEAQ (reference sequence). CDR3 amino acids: CASSRGQGGHHEQFF. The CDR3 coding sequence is TGTGCCAGCAGCCGCGGACAGGGGGGCCATCATGAGCAGTTCTTC.

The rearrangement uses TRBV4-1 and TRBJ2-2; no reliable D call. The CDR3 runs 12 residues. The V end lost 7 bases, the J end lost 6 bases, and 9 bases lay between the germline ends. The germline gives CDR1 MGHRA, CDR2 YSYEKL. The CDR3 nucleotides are TGCGCCAGCACCCCATCTTCCGGGGAGCTGTTTTTT. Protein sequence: CASTPSSGELFF.

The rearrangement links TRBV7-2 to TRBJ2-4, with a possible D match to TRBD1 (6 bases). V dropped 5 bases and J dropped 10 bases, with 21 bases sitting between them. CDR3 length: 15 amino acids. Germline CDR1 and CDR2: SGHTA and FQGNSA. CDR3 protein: CASSPQQGALKIQYF. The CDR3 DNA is TGTGCCAGCAGCCCCCAACAGGGAGCTCTAAAAATTCAGTACTTC.

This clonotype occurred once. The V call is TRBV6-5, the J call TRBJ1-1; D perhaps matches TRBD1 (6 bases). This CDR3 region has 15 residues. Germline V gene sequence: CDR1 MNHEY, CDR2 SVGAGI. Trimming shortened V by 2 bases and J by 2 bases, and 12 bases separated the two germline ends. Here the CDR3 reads CASSYPPGVNTEAFF. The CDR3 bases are TGTGCCAGCAGTTACCCCCCAGGGGTCAACACTGAAGCTTTCTTT.

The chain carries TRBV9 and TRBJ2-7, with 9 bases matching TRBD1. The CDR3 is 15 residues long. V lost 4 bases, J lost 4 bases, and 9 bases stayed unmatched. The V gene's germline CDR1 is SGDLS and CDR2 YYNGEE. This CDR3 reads CASSPAGTGLYEQYF. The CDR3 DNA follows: TGTGCCAGCAGCCCCGCCGGGACAGGGCTATACGAGCAGTACTTC.

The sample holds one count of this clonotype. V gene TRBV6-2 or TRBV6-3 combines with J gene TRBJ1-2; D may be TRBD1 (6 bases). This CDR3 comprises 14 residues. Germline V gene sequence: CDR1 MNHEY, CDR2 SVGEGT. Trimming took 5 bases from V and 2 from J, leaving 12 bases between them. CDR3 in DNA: TGTGCCAGCAGTGCTAACAGGGCAAACTATGGCTACACCTTC. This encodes CASSANRANYGYTF.

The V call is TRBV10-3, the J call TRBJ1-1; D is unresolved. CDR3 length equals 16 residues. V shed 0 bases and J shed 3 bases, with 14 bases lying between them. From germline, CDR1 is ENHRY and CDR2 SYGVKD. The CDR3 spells CAISESFLDYDTEAFF. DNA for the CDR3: TGTGCCATCAGTGAGTCTTTCCTTGATTACGACACTGAAGCTTTCTTT.

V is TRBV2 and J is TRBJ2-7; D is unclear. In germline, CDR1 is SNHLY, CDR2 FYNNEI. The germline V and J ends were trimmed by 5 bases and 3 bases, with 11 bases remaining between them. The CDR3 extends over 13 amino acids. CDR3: CASSFRVLYEQYF. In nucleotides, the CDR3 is TGTGCCAGCAGTTTCCGAGTTCTCTACGAGCAGTACTTC. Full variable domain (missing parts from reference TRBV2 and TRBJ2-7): EPEVTQTPSHQVTQMGQEVILRCVPISNHLYFYWYRQILGQKVEFLVSFYNNEISEKSEIFDDQFSVERPDGSNFTLKIRSTKLEDSAMYFCASSFRVLYEQYFGPGTRLTVT.

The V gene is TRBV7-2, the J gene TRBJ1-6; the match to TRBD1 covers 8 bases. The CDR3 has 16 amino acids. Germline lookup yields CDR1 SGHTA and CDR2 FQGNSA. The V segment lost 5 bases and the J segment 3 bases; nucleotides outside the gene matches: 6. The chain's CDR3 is CASSPMTGVYNSPLHF. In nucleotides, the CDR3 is TGTGCCAGCAGCCCAATGACAGGGGTCTATAATTCACCCCTCCACTTT.

CDR3 amino acids: CASSQERSKNIQYF. The CDR3, as DNA: TGTGCCAGCAGCCAAGAGCGGTCCAAAAACATTCAGTACTTC. The V call is TRBV4-2, the J call TRBJ2-4, with D hard to call. Germline-derived CDR1 and CDR2 are LGHNA and YNFKEQ. This CDR3 has 14 amino acids. The V end was cut by 0 bases, the J end by 2 bases, with 5 bases between.

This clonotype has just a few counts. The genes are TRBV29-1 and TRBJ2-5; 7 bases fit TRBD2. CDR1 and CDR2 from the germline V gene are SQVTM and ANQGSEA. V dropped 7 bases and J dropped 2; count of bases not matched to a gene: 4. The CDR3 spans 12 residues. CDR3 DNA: TGCAGCGGGCAGGGAGGGCAAGAGACCCAGTACTTC. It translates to CSGQGGQETQYF.

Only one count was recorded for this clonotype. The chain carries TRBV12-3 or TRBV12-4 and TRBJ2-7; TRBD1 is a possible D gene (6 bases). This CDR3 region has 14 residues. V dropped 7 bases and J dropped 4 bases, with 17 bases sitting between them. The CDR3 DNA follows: TGTGCCAGCACAAGTCCGGGACATTATTACGAGCAGTACTTC. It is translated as CASTSPGHYYEQYF.

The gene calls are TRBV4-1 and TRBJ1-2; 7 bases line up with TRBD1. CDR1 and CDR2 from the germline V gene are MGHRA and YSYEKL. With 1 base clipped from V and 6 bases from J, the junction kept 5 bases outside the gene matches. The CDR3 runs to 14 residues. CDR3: CASSQVPGTDGYTF. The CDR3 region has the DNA TGCGCCAGCAGCCAAGTTCCGGGGACAGATGGCTACACCTTC.